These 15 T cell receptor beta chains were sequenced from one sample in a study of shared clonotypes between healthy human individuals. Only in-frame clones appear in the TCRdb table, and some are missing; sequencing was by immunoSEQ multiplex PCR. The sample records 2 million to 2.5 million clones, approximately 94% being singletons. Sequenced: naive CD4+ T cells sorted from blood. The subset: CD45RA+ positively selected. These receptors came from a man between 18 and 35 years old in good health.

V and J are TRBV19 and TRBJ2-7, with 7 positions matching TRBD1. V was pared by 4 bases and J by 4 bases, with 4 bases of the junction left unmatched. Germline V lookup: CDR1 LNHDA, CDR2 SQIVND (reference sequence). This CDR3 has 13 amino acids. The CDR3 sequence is CASSTQGVYEQYF. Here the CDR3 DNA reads TGTGCCAGTAGTACCCAGGGGGTGTACGAGCAGTACTTC.

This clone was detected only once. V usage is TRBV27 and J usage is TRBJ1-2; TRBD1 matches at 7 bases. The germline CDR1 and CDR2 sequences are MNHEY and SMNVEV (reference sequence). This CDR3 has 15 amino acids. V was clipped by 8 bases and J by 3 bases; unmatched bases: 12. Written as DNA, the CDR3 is TGTGCCAGCGCCTTATACTACAGGGGCGACTATGGCTACACCTTC. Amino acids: CASALYYRGDYGYTF.

The CDR3 spells CASSPGQAAGGNTIYF. CDR3 DNA sequence: TGTGCCAGCTCACCCGGACAGGCCGCGGGGGGAAACACCATATATTTT. V gene TRBV18 combines with J gene TRBJ1-3; TRBD1 matches 7 bases. This CDR3 has 16 amino acids. Germline V gene lookup returns CDR1 KGHSH and CDR2 LQKENI. The junction had 9 bases not matched to a gene; V was cut back by 3 bases and J by 4 bases.

CDR3 sequence: CASSLETDPGYTF. The CDR3 region has the DNA TGTGCCAGCAGCTTAGAGACAGACCCGGGCTACACCTTC. V usage is TRBV11-2 and J usage is TRBJ1-2, with D perhaps TRBD1 (5 bases). CDR3 length: 13 residues. Looked up from germline, CDR1 is SGHAT and CDR2 is FQNNGV. The V end lost 0 bases, the J end lost 8 bases, and 10 bases lay between the germline ends.

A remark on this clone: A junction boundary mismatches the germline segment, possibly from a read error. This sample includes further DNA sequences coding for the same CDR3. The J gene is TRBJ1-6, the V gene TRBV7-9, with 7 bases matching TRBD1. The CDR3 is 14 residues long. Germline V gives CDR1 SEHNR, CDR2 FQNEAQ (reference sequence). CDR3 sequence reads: CASSLTGINSPLHF. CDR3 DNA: TGCGCCAGCAGCTTGACAGGGATCAATTCACCCCTCCACTTT.

The CDR3 DNA reads as TGTGCCAGCAGCTTAAGGAGCCAGCGGGAGGGTTGGAATGAGCAGTTCTTC. Translating it yields CASSLRSQREGWNEQFF. This chain connects TRBV11-3 to TRBJ2-1; TRBD2 matches at 10 bases. The germline V gene encodes CDR1 SGHNT and CDR2 YENEEA. With 2 bases clipped from V and 7 bases from J, the junction kept 11 bases outside the gene matches. This CDR3 comprises 17 residues.

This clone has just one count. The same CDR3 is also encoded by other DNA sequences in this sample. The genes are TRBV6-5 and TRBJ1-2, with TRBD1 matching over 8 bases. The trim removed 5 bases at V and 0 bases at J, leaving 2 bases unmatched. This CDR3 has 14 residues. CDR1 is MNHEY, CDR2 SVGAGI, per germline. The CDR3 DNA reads TGTGCCAGCAGTAAACAGGGGGCTAACTATGGCTACACCTTC. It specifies CASSKQGANYGYTF.

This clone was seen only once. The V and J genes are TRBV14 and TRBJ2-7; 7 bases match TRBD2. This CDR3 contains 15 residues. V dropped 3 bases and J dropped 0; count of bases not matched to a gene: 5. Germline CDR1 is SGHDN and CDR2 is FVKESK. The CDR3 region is CASSHPGGPSYEQYF. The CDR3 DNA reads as TGTGCCAGCAGCCATCCGGGAGGCCCCTCCTACGAGCAGTACTTC. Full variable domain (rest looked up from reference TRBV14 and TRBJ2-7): EAGVTQFPSHSVIEKGQTVTLRCDPISGHDNLYWYRRVMGKEIKFLLHFVKESKQDESGMPNNRFLAERTGGTYSTLKVQPAELEDSGVYFCASSHPGGPSYEQYFGPGTRLTVT.

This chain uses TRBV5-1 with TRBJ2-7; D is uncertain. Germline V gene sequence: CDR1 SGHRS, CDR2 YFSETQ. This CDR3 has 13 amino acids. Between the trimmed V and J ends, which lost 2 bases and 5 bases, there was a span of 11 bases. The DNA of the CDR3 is TGCGCCAGCAGCTTTAGCCGGTGGGACGAGCAGTACTTC. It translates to CASSFSRWDEQYF. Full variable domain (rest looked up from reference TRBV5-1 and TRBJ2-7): KAGVTQTPRYLIKTRGQQVTLSCSPISGHRSVSWYQQTPGQGLQFLFEYFSETQRNKGNFPGRFSGRQFSNSRSEMNVSTLELGDSALYLCASSFSRWDEQYFGPGTRLTVT.

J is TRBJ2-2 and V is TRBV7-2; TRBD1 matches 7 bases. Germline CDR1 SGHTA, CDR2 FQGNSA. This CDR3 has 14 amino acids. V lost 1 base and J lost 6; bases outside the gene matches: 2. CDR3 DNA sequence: TGTGCCAGCAGCTTAGGAGGGGGCCCCGGGGAGCTGTTTTTT. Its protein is CASSLGGGPGELFF.

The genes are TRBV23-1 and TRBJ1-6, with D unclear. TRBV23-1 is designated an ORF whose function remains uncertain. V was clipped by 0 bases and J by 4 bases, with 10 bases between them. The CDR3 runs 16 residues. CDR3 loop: CASSQSSGLYNSPLHF. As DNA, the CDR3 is TGCGCCAGCAGTCAATCTTCCGGGTTATATAATTCACCCCTCCACTTT.

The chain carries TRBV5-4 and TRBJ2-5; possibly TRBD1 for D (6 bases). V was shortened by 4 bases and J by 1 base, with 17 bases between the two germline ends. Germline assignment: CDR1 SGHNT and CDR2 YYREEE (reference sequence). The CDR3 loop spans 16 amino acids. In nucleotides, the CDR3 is TGTGCCAGCAGCAGGAAAGACAGGCCGATCCAAGAGACCCAGTACTTC. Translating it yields CASSRKDRPIQETQYF.

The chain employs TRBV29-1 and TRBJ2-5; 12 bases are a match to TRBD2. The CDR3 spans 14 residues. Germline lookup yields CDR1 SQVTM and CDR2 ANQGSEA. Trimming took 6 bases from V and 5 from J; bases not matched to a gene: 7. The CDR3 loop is CSVDGLAGKETQYF. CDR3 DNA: TGCAGCGTAGACGGACTAGCGGGAAAGGAGACCCAGTACTTC.

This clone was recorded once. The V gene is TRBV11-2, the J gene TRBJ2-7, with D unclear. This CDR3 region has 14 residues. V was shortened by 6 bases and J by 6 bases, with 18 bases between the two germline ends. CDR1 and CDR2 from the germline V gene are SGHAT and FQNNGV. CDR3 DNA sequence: TGTGCCAGCAGTCCCCAACTTGTCTCTTCCGAGCAGTACTTC. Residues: CASSPQLVSSEQYF.

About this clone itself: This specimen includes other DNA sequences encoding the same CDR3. The CDR3 DNA sequence: TGTGCCAGCAGCAGGGACATCTCCTACGAGCAGTACTTC. Protein sequence: CASSRDISYEQYF. The rearrangement uses TRBV7-9 and TRBJ2-7, with a weak D call TRBD1 (6 bases). Germline values: CDR1 SEHNR, CDR2 FQNEAQ (reference sequence). V gave up 5 bases and J gave up 0 bases, with 8 bases separating them. The length of the CDR3 is 13 residues. Drawing the rest from reference TRBV7-9 and TRBJ2-7, the complete variable domain is DTGVSQNPRHKITKRGQNVTFRCDPISEHNRLYWYRQTLGQGPEFLTYFQNEAQLEKSRLLSDRFSAERPKGSFSTLEIQRTEQGDSAMYLCASSRDISYEQYFGPGTRLTVT.